The rows below give T cell receptor beta chains drawn from one sample of a study of shared clonotypes between healthy human individuals. Clones were sequenced by immunoSEQ multiplex PCR, and TCRdb holds only the in-frame ones, with some missing. The table shows 1.5 million to 2.5 million clones, with 85% to 95% occurring only once. The sample was naive CD8+ T cells sorted from blood. Receptors originate from a man aged 18 to 29 in good health. Both conserved end residues are part of each CDR3. The D gene is left open where the match is weak. A row's size may be missing; if present it is once, few, many or a size class.

cdr3_nt	cdr3_aa	j_call	v_call	d_call	clone_size
TGTGCCAGCAGTTTTAACTCCCCCTACGAGCAGTACTTC	CASSFNSPYEQYF	TRBJ2-7	TRBV27	NA	NA
TGCGCCAGCAGCCAAAGACAGGGCGCCGGGGAGCTGTTTTTT	CASSQRQGAGELFF	TRBJ2-2	TRBV4-1	TRBD1	NA
TGCGCCAGCAGCCAAGACAGTTACGAGGGGTCCGCCGAGCAGTACTTC	CASSQDSYEGSAEQYF	TRBJ2-7	TRBV4-3	NA	NA
TGCAGCGTTGAAGAGGGAGGGGGACAGCCCCAGCATTTT	CSVEEGGGQPQHF	TRBJ1-5	TRBV29-1	NA	NA
TGTGCCAGCAGCCTGAACCAAGAGACCCAGTACTTC	CASSLNQETQYF	TRBJ2-5	TRBV7-6	NA	NA
TGTGCCAGCAGTTACGGCGGGGAAAGCTCCTACGAGCAGTACTTC	CASSYGGESSYEQYF	TRBJ2-7	TRBV6-5	NA	NA
TGTGCCATCAGCCCGGACAGGGACAATTCACCCCTCCACTTT	CAISPDRDNSPLHF	TRBJ1-6	TRBV10-3	TRBD1	NA
TGTGCCAGCAGCGACGGTCAATCCGACAATGAGCAGTTCTTC	CASSDGQSDNEQFF	TRBJ2-1	TRBV7-9	NA	NA
TGTGCCAGCAGTACGTCTACAGGACACGAGCAGTACTTC	CASSTSTGHEQYF	TRBJ2-7	TRBV28	NA	NA
TGTGCCAGCAGTTACTCGAATGCCCCTCGCACAGATACGCAGTATTTT	CASSYSNAPRTDTQYF	TRBJ2-3	TRBV6-6	NA	NA
TGTGCCTGGAGTGGAGGTGGTGAAAAACTGTTTTTT	CAWSGGGEKLFF	TRBJ1-4	TRBV30	NA	NA
TGTGCCATCAGTGCAAAAGGGACCTTAAACTCCTACGAGCAGTACTTC	CAISAKGTLNSYEQYF	TRBJ2-7	TRBV10-3	NA	NA
TGCGCCAGCAGCCCCGGAGGAGCGGGAGGACGCGAGTACGATGAGCAGTTCTTC	CASSPGGAGGREYDEQFF	TRBJ2-1	TRBV10-2	TRBD2	NA
TGCGCCAGCAGCGAACAGGGTGACGGCTACACCTTC	CASSEQGDGYTF	TRBJ1-2	TRBV5-1	NA	once
TGCAGCGTTGCCGGGACAGGGGAAGCTTTCTTT	CSVAGTGEAFF	TRBJ1-1	TRBV29-1	TRBD1	NA
TGTGCCAGCAGTTACTCAGGGCCAGGCGAAAAACTGTTTTTT	CASSYSGPGEKLFF	TRBJ1-4	TRBV6-5	NA	NA
TGTGCCAGTAGGGCTGGGACAGGGAGCTACGAGCAGTACTTC	CASRAGTGSYEQYF	TRBJ2-7	TRBV19	TRBD1	NA
TGTGCCAGCAGCCAACCCTGGTTAAGCTCCTACGAGCAGTACTTC	CASSQPWLSSYEQYF	TRBJ2-7	TRBV25-1	NA	NA
TGTGCCAGCTCACCACTTAGCGGGAGTAGGAATGAGCAGTTCTTC	CASSPLSGSRNEQFF	TRBJ2-1	TRBV18	TRBD2	NA
TGTGCCAGCGAAACCCGGCCAGATACGCAGTATTTT	CASETRPDTQYF	TRBJ2-3	TRBV2	NA	NA
TGCGCCAGCAGCCCCCGGGACAGTCCCCAAGAGACCCAGTACTTC	CASSPRDSPQETQYF	TRBJ2-5	TRBV4-1	TRBD1	NA
TGCGCCAGCAGCCAAGGGATGGGGGCCGGGGCTGAAGCTTTCTTT	CASSQGMGAGAEAFF	TRBJ1-1	TRBV4-1	NA	NA
TGTGCCAGCAGCTCCTCAAACCCAGCGGGAGCGCAAGAGACCCAGTACTTC	CASSSSNPAGAQETQYF	TRBJ2-5	TRBV11-2	TRBD2	NA
TGTGCCAGCAGCTTAGTAATGGGAACCTACAATGAGCAGTTCTTC	CASSLVMGTYNEQFF	TRBJ2-1	TRBV7-6	NA	NA
TGTGCCAGCAGCGTCCAGGGGTTCTCCTACGAGCAGTACTTC	CASSVQGFSYEQYF	TRBJ2-7	TRBV9	NA	NA
TGTGCCAGCAGCTTGGCCAATGAGCAGTTCTTC	CASSLANEQFF	TRBJ2-1	TRBV5-4	NA	NA
TGTGCCAGCAGCTTAGGAACGGGGACAGGCACTGAAGCTTTCTTT	CASSLGTGTGTEAFF	TRBJ1-1	TRBV13	TRBD1	NA
TGCGCTAGAGGGGGGCAGTATTTT	CARGGQYF	TRBJ2-3	TRBV4-3	NA	NA
TGTGCCAGCAGCACAAAGGGGGTGCCCCGCTCTGGAAACACCATATATTTT	CASSTKGVPRSGNTIYF	TRBJ1-3	TRBV7-8	NA	NA
TGTGCCAGCAGCCCCCGGGACAAAAGGGACTATGGCTACACCTTC	CASSPRDKRDYGYTF	TRBJ1-2	TRBV11-1	NA	NA
TGTGCCAGCAGCTTACAAAAAGGACCCAAGATTACAGATACGCAGTATTTT	CASSLQKGPKITDTQYF	TRBJ2-3	TRBV7-6	NA	NA
TGTGCCAGCAGCCCCGGGGGAGACTATGGCTACACCTTC	CASSPGGDYGYTF	TRBJ1-2	TRBV7-9	NA	NA
TGCGCCAGCAGCTTGGACCTTCCTACTAGCGGGACCTACAATGAGCAGTTCTTC	CASSLDLPTSGTYNEQFF	TRBJ2-1	TRBV5-1	TRBD2	NA
TGTGCCAGCAGCGTAGAGGGACTAGCGGGGGGTCCCGGGGAGCTGTTTTTT	CASSVEGLAGGPGELFF	TRBJ2-2	TRBV9	TRBD2	NA
TGTGCCAGCAGTTACACAGCACAGGGGATGGATGAAAAACTGTTTTTT	CASSYTAQGMDEKLFF	TRBJ1-4	TRBV6-6	TRBD1	NA
TGCGCCAGCAGCCAACACCGGTCCGGAGGGTCCTACGAGCAGTACTTC	CASSQHRSGGSYEQYF	TRBJ2-7	TRBV4-1	NA	NA
TGTGCCATCAGCCTGACGGGGCGTCGAAGGACTGACTATGAGCAGTTCTTC	CAISLTGRRRTDYEQFF	TRBJ2-1	TRBV5-4	NA	NA
TGTGCCAGCAGCGAGGGACAGGGGGCCGGGTACTTC	CASSEGQGAGYF	TRBJ2-5	TRBV5-4	TRBD1	NA
TGCGCCAGCAGCCAAGTCACGGCAACTAATGAAAAACTGTTTTTT	CASSQVTATNEKLFF	TRBJ1-4	TRBV4-1	NA	NA
TGTGCCAGCAGCTTGTGGACAAGCAATTCACCCCTCCACTTT	CASSLWTSNSPLHF	TRBJ1-6	TRBV5-6	NA	NA
TGTGCCAGCAGCGTAGGAGACTATGAGACCCAGTACTTC	CASSVGDYETQYF	TRBJ2-5	TRBV9	NA	NA
TGCGCCAGCAGCCAAGTTGACCCACTAGCGGGAGGACCCTCCTACGAGCAGTACTTC	CASSQVDPLAGGPSYEQYF	TRBJ2-7	TRBV4-1	TRBD2	NA
TGTGCCAGCAGGGAGGGACTGCTTGTTGTATACTTC	CASREGLLVVYF	TRBJ2-7	TRBV6-6	NA	NA
TGCGCCAGCAATTTGGAACAGGGTTCCACCGGGGAGCTGTTTTTT	CASNLEQGSTGELFF	TRBJ2-2	TRBV5-1	NA	once
TGTGCCAGTAGTCCCTATAGGGATACAACAGATACGCAGTATTTT	CASSPYRDTTDTQYF	TRBJ2-3	TRBV19	NA	once
TGCGCCAGCAGCCAAGATTGGGGACTAGCGGGAGAAGAGCAGTACTTC	CASSQDWGLAGEEQYF	TRBJ2-7	TRBV4-1	TRBD2	NA
TGTGCCAGTAGTATAGGACAGGGGTCGACCTACGAGCAGTACTTC	CASSIGQGSTYEQYF	TRBJ2-7	TRBV19	TRBD1	NA
TGTGCCAGCTCAACGCCTAATGGGGGCGATGAGCAGTTCTTC	CASSTPNGGDEQFF	TRBJ2-1	TRBV18	NA	NA
TGTGCCAGCAGCGTAGAGGGGGAAACCTACGAGCAGTACTTC	CASSVEGETYEQYF	TRBJ2-7	TRBV9	NA	NA
TGTGCCACCAGCAGAGATCACCCATCTGGGGCAGACAACGAGCAGTACTTC	CATSRDHPSGADNEQYF	TRBJ2-7	TRBV15	NA	once
TGCAGCGTTGATTGGGACTACTCCAATGAGCAGTTCTTC	CSVDWDYSNEQFF	TRBJ2-1	TRBV29-1	TRBD2	NA
TGTGCCAGCACCCCCAACCCGGGACTAGCTACAGATACGCAGTATTTT	CASTPNPGLATDTQYF	TRBJ2-3	TRBV5-4	TRBD2	NA
TGTGCCAGCATTAGCGGCTACGAGCAGTACTTC	CASISGYEQYF	TRBJ2-7	TRBV7-9	NA	NA
TGCGCCACCGCCGACAGCACAGATACGCAGTATTTT	CATADSTDTQYF	TRBJ2-3	TRBV10-1	NA	NA
TGTGCCAGCGGCCGCACAGGGCGGGAGCAGTACTTC	CASGRTGREQYF	TRBJ2-7	TRBV7-9	NA	NA
TGCAGTGCTAGCGGCGGGTATGGCTACACCTTC	CSASGGYGYTF	TRBJ1-2	TRBV20-1	NA	NA
TGTGCCAGCAGTAACTCTGGGCCTAATGAAAAACTGTTTTTT	CASSNSGPNEKLFF	TRBJ1-4	TRBV27	NA	NA